This TCR beta chain is from a study of T cell changes during pregnancy in multiple sclerosis. Sequenced by immunoSEQ multiplex PCR; TCRdb stores in-frame clones only, minus some. The sample records tens of thousands of clones, about 96% being singletons. Sequenced here: CD8+ T cells from peripheral blood mononuclear cells, sampled after pregnancy. This clonotype was sampled from a female donor with multiple sclerosis, enrolled in a pregnancy study.

The CDR3 coding sequence is TGTGCCAGCAGCCTCCGGGACACCTCCTACGAGCAGTACTTC. Translating it yields CASSLRDTSYEQYF. This sequence joins TRBV7-6 and TRBJ2-7; TRBD1 is a possible D gene (6 bases). Trimming stripped 5 bases from V and 0 bases from J, with 11 bases between. This CDR3 is 14 amino acids long. CDR1 and CDR2 (germline): SGHVS, FNYEAQ. Based on the CDR3 plus reference TRBV7-6 and TRBJ2-7, the full variable domain is GAGVSQSPRYKVTKRGQDVALRCDPISGHVSLYWYRQALGQGPEFLTYFNYEAQQDKSGLPNDRFSAERPEGSISTLTIQRTEQRDSAMYRCASSLRDTSYEQYFGPGTRLTVT.